This TCR beta chain originates from a study of regulatory T cells in long-lasting Graves disease (dated by TCRdb to the early 2020s). Looking at the study overall: Patients with newly diagnosed Graves' disease had been on antithyroid drugs for under 3 months. Persistent Graves' disease patients were compared with newly diagnosed Graves' disease patients by peripheral blood TCR sequencing and RNA sequencing. The study took place in China and was registered as a clinical trial. A total of around 33 samples were covered by TCR sequencing, comprising approximately 13 persistent and some 20 newly diagnosed Graves' disease patients.

Details on this clonotype: It lacks a known antigen. Base qualities are not provided; no much larger clone lies one nucleotide away.

Study-wide conclusions, independent of this receptor: Persistent Graves' disease patients showed lower TCR Shannon entropy and fewer highly expanded clones than newly diagnosed patients, suggesting clonal expansion. Persistent patients shared more public clonotypes among themselves (under 3,000) than newly diagnosed patients did (about 1,000). As a limitation, the authors acknowledged that the small sample size may reduce accuracy. TRBV28, TRBJ1-2 and TRBJ2-5 were preferentially used in persistent disease, while TRBV20-1 and TRBJ2-1 were favored in newly diagnosed disease. Only peripheral blood was studied, because thyroid tissue, the primary lesion, was inaccessible. Only the TCR beta chain was sequenced and analyzed.

Trimming at the junction amounts to 5 bases on V and 2 bases on J, and the germline ends lie 11 bases apart. The CDR3 sequence holds 14 residues, the cysteine and phenylalanine included. Kept here is only the CDR3 DNA, which spans 42 bases and is read in frame from base 1. The germline V gene (reference sequence) gives CDR1 as LNHDA and CDR2 as SQIVND. The time point label of this sample denotes: newly diagnosed GD, antithyroid drugs for less than 3 months. RNA was extracted from PBMCs in TRIzol for both TCR sequencing and RNA sequencing. Graves' disease was diagnosed according to American Thyroid Association guidelines. Patients for the study were recruited at an endocrinology department in Xi'an, China. From each patient, about 9 milliliters of peripheral blood was collected into an EDTA anticoagulant tube. Ficoll Paque Plus density gradient separation was used to isolate PBMCs, and no additional T cell sorting was done. An Agilent 2100 Bioanalyzer and agarose gel were used to assess RNA quality, and a NanoDrop 2000 was used to measure RNA concentration.

To prepare the library, multiplex PCR was applied. Sequencing was carried out with an Illumina HiSeq 4000. CDR3 regions were amplified by Arm-PCR with iRepertoire HTBI primers to construct TCR beta libraries. PCR products were gel purified before sequencing. The original methods were these. Gene usage analysis of CDR3 amino acid clonotypes relied on the 55 to 80 TRBV and around 13 TRBJ segments identified across samples. COPE and FqMerger were used to merge the filtered high-quality paired reads into contigs. BLAST was used to align contigs to IMGT TRBV, TRBD and TRBJ reference genes, and CDR3 was defined according to IMGT. Any clonotype with a frequency above 0.1% was classified as a highly expanded clone. Repertoire diversity was measured by Shannon entropy, and V-J evenness by the Gini coefficient. A clonotype found in more than one individual was treated as public. TCRdb took the public reads, trimmed them with fastp at Q25, ran MiXCR for clone calling and kept in-frame beta chains. Identical CDR3 proteins give one entry, which carries the most common genes and DNA. The V and J calls were determined by TCRdb, not by the authors. Across this sample there are under 300,000 distinct CDR3 sequences, with 20% to 25% seen only once. Jointly, the top ten make up approximately 15% of the sample.

The TCR was taken from a female donor with Graves disease. The sample consisted of peripheral blood mononuclear cells (PBMCs), taken at new diagnosis, from a patient treated with antithyroid drugs. The chain employs TRBV19 and TRBJ2-3; the D gene is not confidently resolved. The nucleotide sequence reads TGTGCCAGTAGTGATTTTGGGGACACAGATACGCAGTATTTT. Its protein product is CASSDFGDTDTQYF. With all but the CDR3 taken from the reference TRBV19 and TRBJ2-3 genes, the full variable domain is: DGGITQSPKYLFRKEGQNVTLSCEQNLNHDAMYWYRQDPGQGLRLIYYSQIVNDFQKGDIAEGYSVSREKKESFPLTVTSAQKNPTAFYLCASSDFGDTDTQYFGPGTRLTVL.